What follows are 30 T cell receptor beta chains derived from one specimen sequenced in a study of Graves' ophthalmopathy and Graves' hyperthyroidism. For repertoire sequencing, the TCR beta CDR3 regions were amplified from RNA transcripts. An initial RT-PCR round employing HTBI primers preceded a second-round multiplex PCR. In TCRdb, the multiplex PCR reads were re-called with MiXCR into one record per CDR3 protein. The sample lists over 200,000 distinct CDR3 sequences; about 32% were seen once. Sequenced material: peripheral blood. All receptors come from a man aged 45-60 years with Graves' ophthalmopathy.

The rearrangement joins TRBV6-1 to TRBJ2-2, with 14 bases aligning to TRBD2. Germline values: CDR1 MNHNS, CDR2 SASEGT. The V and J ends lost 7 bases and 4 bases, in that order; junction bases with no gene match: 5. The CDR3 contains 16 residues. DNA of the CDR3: TGTGCCAGCAAAAGACTAGCGGGAGGGCGCACCGGGGAGCTGTTTTTT. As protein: CASKRLAGGRTGELFF.

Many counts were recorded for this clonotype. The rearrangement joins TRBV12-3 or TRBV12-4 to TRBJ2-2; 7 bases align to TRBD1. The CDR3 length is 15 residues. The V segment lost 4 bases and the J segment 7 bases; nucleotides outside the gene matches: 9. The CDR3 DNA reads TGTGCCAGCAGTTCCACAGGGGCCCCAAGCGGGGAGCTGTTTTTT. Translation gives CASSSTGAPSGELFF.

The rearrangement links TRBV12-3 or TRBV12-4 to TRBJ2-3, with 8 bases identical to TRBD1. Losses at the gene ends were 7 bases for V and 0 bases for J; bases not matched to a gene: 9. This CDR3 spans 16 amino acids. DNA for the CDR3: TGTGCCAGCACTGGGGACAGGTGGCATAGCACAGATACGCAGTATTTT. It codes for CASTGDRWHSTDTQYF.

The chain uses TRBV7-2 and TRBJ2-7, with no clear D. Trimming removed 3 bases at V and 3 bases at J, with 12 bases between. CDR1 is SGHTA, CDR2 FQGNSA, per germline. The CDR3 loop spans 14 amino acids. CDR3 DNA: TGTGCCAGCAGCTTGACCCTACCCGTCTACGAGCAGTACTTC. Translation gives CASSLTLPVYEQYF.

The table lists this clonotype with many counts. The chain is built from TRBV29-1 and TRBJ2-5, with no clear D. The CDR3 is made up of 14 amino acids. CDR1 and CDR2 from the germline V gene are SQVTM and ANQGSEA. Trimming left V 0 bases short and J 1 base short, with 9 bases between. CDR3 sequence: CSVEDTGSQETQYF. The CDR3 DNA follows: TGCAGCGTTGAAGATACGGGCAGCCAAGAGACCCAGTACTTC.

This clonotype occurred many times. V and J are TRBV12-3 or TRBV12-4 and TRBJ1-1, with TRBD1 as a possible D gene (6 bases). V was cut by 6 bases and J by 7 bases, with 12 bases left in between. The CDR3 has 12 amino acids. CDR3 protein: CASSLRGIEAFF. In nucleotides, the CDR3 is TGTGCCAGCAGCCTCAGGGGAATTGAAGCTTTCTTT.

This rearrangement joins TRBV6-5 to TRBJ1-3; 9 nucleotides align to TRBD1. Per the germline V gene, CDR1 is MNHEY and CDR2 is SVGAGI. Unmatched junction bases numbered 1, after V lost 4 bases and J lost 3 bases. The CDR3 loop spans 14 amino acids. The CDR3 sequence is CASSSDRGGNTIYF. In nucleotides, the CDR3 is TGTGCCAGCAGTTCGGACAGGGGTGGAAACACCATATATTTT.

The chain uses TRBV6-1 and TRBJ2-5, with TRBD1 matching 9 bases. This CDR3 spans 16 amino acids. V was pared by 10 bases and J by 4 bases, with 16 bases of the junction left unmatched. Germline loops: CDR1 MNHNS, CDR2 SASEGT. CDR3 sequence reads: CANPSGTGSFGETQYF. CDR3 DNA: TGTGCCAACCCCTCCGGGACAGGGTCTTTTGGAGAGACCCAGTACTTC.

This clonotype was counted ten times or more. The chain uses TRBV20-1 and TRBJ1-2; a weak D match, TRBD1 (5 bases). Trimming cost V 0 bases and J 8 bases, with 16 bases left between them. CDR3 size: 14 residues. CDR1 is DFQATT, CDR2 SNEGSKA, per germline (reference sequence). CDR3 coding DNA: TGCAGTGCTAGAGATCCTTCCAGGGTCGAAGGCTACACCTTC. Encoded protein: CSARDPSRVEGYTF.

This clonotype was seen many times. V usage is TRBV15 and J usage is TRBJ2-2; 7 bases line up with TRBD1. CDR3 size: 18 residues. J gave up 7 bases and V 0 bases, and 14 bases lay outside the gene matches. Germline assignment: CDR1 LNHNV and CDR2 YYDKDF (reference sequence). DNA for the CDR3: TGTGCCACCAGCAGAGATATGCCGGACAGGACCACGGGCGGGGAGCTGTTTTTT. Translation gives CATSRDMPDRTTGGELFF.

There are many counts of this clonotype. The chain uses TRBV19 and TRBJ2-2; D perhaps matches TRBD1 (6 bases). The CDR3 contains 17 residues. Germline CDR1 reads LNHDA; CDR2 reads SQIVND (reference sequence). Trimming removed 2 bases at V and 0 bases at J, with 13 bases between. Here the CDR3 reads CASSIYTGIANTGELFF. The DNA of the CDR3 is TGTGCCAGTAGTATATATACAGGGATCGCGAACACCGGGGAGCTGTTTTTT.

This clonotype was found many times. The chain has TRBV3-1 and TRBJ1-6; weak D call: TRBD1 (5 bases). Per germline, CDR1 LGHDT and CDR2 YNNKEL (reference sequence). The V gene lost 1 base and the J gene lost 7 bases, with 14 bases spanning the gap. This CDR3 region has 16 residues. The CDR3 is CASSQVILRGNSPLHF. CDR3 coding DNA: TGTGCCAGCAGCCAAGTGATATTGCGGGGGAATTCACCCCTCCACTTT.

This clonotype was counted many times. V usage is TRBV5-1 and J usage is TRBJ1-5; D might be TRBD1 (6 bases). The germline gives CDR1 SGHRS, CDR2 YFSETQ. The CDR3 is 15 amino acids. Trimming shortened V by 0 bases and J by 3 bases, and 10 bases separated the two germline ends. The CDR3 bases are TGCGCCAGCAGCTTGGGTGGACAGAACAATCAGCCCCAGCATTTT. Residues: CASSLGGQNNQPQHF.

Here the CDR3 reads CASSLEVAQYF. The CDR3 region has the DNA TGTGCCAGCAGCTTAGAGGTGGCCCAGTACTTC. This chain joins TRBV11-2 and TRBJ2-5; D not certain. The germline gives CDR1 SGHAT, CDR2 FQNNGV. This CDR3 is built from 11 residues. The V gene lost 0 bases and the J gene lost 9 bases, with 5 bases spanning the gap.

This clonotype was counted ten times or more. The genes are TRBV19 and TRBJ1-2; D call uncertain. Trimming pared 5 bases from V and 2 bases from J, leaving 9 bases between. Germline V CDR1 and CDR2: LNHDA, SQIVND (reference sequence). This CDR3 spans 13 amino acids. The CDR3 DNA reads TGTGCCAGTAGTTCGAACAGAAACTATGGCTACACCTTC. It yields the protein CASSSNRNYGYTF.

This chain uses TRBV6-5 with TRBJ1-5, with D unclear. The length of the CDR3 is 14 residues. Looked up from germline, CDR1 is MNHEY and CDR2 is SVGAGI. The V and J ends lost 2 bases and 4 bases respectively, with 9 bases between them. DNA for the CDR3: TGTGCCAGCAGTTACCTTTCGGGTAATCAGCCCCAGCATTTT. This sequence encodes CASSYLSGNQPQHF.

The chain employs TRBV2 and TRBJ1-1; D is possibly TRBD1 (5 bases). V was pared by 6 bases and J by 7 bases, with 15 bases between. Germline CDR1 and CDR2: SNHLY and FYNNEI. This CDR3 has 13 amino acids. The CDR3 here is CASSSRGVIEAFF. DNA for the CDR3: TGTGCCAGCAGCTCCCGGGGGGTCATTGAAGCTTTCTTT.

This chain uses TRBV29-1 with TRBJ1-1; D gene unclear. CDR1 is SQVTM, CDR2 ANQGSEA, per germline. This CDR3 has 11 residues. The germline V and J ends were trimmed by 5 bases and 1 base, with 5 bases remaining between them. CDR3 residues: CSVRQNTEAFF. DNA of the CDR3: TGCAGCGTTAGACAGAACACTGAAGCTTTCTTT. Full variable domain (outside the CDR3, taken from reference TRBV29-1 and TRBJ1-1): SAVISQKPSRDICQRGTSLTIQCQVDSQVTMMFWYRQQPGQSLTLIATANQGSEATYESGFVIDKFPISRPNLTFSTLTVSNMSPEDSSIYLCSVRQNTEAFFGQGTRLTVV.

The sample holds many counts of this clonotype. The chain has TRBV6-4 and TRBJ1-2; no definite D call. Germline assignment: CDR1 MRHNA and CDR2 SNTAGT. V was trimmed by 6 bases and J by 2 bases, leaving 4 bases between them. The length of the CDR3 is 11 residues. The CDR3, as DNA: TGTGCCAGCAGGGAGAACTATGGCTACACCTTC. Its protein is CASRENYGYTF.

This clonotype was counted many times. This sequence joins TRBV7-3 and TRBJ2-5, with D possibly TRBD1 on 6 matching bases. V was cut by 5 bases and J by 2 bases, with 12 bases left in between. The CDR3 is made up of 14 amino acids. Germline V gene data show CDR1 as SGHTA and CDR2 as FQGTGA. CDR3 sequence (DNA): TGTGCCAGCAGCGCAACAGGGATTCAAGAGACCCAGTACTTC. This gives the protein CASSATGIQETQYF.

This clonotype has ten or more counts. The CDR3 DNA sequence: TGTGCCAGCAGTGCCACCATCGCGATCCAAGAGACCCAGTACTTC. This sequence encodes CASSATIAIQETQYF. The chain employs TRBV28 and TRBJ2-5; D is undetermined. The CDR3 has 15 amino acids. The V gene lost 5 bases and the J gene lost 1 base, with 14 bases spanning the gap. CDR1 and CDR2 from the germline V gene are MDHEN and SYDVKM.

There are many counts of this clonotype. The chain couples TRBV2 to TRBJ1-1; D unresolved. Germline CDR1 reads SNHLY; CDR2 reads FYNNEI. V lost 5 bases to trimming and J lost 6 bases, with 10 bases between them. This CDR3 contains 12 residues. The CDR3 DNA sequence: TGTGCCAGCAGTACCCTCCGGGCTGAAGCTTTCTTT. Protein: CASSTLRAEAFF.

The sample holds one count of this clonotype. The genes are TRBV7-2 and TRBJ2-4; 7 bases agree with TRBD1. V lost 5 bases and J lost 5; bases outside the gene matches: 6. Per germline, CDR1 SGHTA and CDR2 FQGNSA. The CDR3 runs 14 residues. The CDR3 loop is CASSVQGSQNIQYF. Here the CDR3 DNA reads TGTGCCAGCAGCGTACAGGGGTCCCAAAACATTCAGTACTTC.

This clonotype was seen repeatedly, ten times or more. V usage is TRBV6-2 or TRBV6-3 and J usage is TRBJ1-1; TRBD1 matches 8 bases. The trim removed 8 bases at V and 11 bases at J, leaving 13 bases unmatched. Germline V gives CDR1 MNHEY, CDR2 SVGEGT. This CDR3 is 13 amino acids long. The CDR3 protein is CASQNWAGGVAFF. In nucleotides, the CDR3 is TGTGCCAGCCAAAACTGGGCAGGGGGCGTCGCTTTCTTT.

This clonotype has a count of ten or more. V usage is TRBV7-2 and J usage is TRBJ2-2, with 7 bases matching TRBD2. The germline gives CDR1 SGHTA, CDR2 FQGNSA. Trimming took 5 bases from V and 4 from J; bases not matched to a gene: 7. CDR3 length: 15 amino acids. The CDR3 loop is CASSLGRSVTGELFF. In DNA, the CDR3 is TGTGCCAGCAGCCTCGGGAGGTCGGTCACCGGGGAGCTGTTTTTT.

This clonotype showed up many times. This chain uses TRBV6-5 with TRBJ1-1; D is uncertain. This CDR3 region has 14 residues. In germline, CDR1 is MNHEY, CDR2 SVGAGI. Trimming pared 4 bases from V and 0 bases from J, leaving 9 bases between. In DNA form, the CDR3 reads TGTGCCAGCAGTTTTACCGACATGAACACTGAAGCTTTCTTT. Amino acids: CASSFTDMNTEAFF.

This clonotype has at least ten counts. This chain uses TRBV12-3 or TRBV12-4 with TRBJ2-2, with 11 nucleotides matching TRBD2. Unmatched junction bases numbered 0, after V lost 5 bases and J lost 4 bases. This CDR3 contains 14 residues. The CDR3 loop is CASSGTSGTGELFF. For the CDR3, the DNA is TGTGCCAGCAGTGGGACTAGCGGCACCGGGGAGCTGTTTTTT.

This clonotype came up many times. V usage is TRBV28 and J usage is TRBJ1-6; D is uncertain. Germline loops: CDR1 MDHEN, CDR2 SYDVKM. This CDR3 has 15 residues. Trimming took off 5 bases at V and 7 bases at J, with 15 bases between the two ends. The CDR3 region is CASSSPGSPNSPLHF. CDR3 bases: TGTGCCAGCAGTAGTCCGGGCAGTCCCAATTCACCCCTCCACTTT.

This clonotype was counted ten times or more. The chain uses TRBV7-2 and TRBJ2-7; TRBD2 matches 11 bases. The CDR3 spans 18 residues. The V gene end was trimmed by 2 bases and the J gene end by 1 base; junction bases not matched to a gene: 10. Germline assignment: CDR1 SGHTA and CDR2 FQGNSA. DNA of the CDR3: TGTGCCAGCAGCTTACTAGCGGGAGGTCAGAGTGGATCCTACGAGCAGTACTTC. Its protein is CASSLLAGGQSGSYEQYF.

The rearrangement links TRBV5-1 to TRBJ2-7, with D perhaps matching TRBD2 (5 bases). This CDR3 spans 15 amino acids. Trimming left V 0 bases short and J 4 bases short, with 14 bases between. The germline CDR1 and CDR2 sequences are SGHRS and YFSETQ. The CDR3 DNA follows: TGCGCCAGCAGCTTGGCTTCTAGCAGATTATACGAGCAGTACTTC. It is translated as CASSLASSRLYEQYF.